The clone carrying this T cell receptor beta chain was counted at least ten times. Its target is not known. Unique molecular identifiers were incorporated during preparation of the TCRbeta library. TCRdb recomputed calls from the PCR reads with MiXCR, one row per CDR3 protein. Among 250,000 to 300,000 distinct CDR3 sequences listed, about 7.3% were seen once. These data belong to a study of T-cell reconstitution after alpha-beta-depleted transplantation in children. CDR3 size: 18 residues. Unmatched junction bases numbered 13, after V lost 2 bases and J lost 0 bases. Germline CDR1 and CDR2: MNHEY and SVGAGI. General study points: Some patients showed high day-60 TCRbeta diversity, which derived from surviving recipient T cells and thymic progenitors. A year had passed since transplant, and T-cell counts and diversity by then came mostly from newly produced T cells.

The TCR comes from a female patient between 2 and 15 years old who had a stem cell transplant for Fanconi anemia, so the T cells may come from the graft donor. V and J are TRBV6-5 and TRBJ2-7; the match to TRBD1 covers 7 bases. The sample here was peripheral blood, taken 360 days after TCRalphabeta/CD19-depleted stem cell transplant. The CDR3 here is CASSYAPPGTARSYEQYV. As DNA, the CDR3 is TGTGCCAGCAGTTACGCACCCCCCGGGACAGCCCGCTCCTACGAGCAGTACGTC.